Listed here are 4 T cell receptor beta chains from one sample, sequenced in a study of technical replicates of blood from a handful of donors. Produced via immunoSEQ multiplex PCR; TCRdb's table is partial and in-frame only. The table includes some 87,000 clones, about 92% detected once. The material sequenced was T cells isolated from PBMCs. Receptor source: a human donor in good health.

The rearrangement links TRBV27 to TRBJ2-7, with TRBD1 as a possible D gene (6 bases). CDR1 and CDR2 from the germline V gene are MNHEY and SMNVEV (reference sequence). CDR3 length equals 13 residues. V was shortened by 2 bases and J by 2 bases, with 7 bases between the two germline ends. CDR3 nucleotides: TGTGCCAGCAGTTTAAGACAGGCCTACGAGCAGTACTTC. Its translation is CASSLRQAYEQYF.

The rearrangement joins TRBV6-5 to TRBJ2-1; a weak D match, TRBD2 (6 bases). This CDR3 region has 12 residues. Germline CDR1 is MNHEY and CDR2 is SVGAGI. V lost 6 bases and J 6 bases, leaving 9 bases between the germline ends. Here the CDR3 DNA reads TGTGCCAGCAGGACTAGAGGCAATGAGCAGTTCTTC. Protein: CASRTRGNEQFF.

This CDR3 is CASSPRQGGFGELFF. In nucleotides, the CDR3 is TGTGCCAGCAGCCCGCGACAGGGGGGGTTCGGGGAGCTGTTTTTT. The rearrangement joins TRBV7-3 to TRBJ2-2, with 9 bases fitting TRBD1. The CDR3 has 15 residues. After removal of 5 bases from V and 7 bases from J, the junction contained 8 bases not matched to a gene. Per germline, CDR1 SGHTA and CDR2 FQGTGA.

The genes are TRBV7-2 and TRBJ2-3; TRBD2 matches at 13 bases. Germline assignment: CDR1 SGHTA and CDR2 FQGNSA. This CDR3 is built from 16 residues. After removal of 4 bases from V and 4 bases from J, the junction contained 5 bases not matched to a gene. The CDR3 DNA reads as TGTGCCAGCAGCTCGCGGACTAGCGGGAGAGCAGATACGCAGTATTTT. It encodes CASSSRTSGRADTQYF.